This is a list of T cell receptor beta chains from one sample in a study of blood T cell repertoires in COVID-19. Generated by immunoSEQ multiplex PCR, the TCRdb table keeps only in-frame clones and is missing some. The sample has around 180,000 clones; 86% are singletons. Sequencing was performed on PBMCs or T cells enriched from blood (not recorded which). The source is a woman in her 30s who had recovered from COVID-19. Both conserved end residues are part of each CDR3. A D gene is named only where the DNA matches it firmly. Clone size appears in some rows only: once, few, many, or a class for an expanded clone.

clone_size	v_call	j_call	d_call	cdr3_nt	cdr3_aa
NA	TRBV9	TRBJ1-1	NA	TGTGCCAGCAGCTCCCAGACATTGGCGGGCGCCTTCTTT	CASSSQTLAGAFF
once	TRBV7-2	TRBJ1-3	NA	TGTGCCAGCAGCTTAGCTCCCCCGGGTCGGGGGGCTGGAAACACCATATATTTT	CASSLAPPGRGAGNTIYF
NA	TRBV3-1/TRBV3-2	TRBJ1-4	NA	TGTGCCAGCAGCCCCGGGGGGGGGTTTTATGAAAAACTGTTTTTT	CASSPGGGFYEKLFF
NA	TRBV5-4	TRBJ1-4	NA	TGTGCCAGCAGCTTCGGCGGGGGAGTTGGAGAAAAACTGTTTTTT	CASSFGGGVGEKLFF
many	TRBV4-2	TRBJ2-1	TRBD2	TGTGCCAGCAGCCAAGGAGCGGGAGACTACAATGAGCAGTTCTTC	CASSQGAGDYNEQFF
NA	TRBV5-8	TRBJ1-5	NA	TGTGCCAGCAGCCCGGGAGTAAGTGGGGATTATAGCAATCAGCCCCAGCATTTT	CASSPGVSGDYSNQPQHF
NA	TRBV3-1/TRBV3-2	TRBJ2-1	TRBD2	TGTGCCAGTAGTAAAGCGGGAGGTAGGTTCTTC	CASSKAGGRFF
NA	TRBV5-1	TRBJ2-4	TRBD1	TGCGCCAGCAGAGAGACAGGGACCAAAAACATTCAGTACTTC	CASRETGTKNIQYF
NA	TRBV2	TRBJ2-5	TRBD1	TGTGCCAGTAGACAGGGAGTGAGGGAGACCCAGTACTTC	CASRQGVRETQYF
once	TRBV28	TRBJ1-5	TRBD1	TGTGCCAGCAGTGCCGGGACAGGGGTGCGCAATCAGCCCCAGCATTTT	CASSAGTGVRNQPQHF
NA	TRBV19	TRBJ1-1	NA	TGTGCCAGTAGTATAGATTCTATCACAGGGTTGACTTTGGCTGAAGCTTTCTTT	CASSIDSITGLTLAEAFF
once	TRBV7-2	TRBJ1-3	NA	TGTGCCAGCAGCCCCCTGGGGGGGACTGGAAACACCATATATTTT	CASSPLGGTGNTIYF
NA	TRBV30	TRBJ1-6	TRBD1	TGTGCCTGGAGTGTACCAGGGGGCCGGAGAAATTCACCCCTCCACTTT	CAWSVPGGRRNSPLHF
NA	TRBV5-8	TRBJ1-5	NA	TGTGCCAGCAGCTTGGATGAGGCCGCGCCCCAGCATTTT	CASSLDEAAPQHF
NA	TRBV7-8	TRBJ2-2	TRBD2	TGTGCCAGCAGCCCCCCAACTAGCGGGGCGAACACCGGGGAGCTGTTTTTT	CASSPPTSGANTGELFF
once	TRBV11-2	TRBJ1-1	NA	TGTGCCAGCAGTATATTGAACGGAGCTTTCTTT	CASSILNGAFF
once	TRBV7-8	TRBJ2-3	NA	TGTGCCAGCAGCCCCAGTGTCCGCACAGATACGCAGTATTTT	CASSPSVRTDTQYF
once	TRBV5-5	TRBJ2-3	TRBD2	TGTGCCAGCAGCTTGGTTGGTAGCGGGAGAAGTTCGCATACGCAGTATTTT	CASSLVGSGRSSHTQYF
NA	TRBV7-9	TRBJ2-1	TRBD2	TGTGCCAGCAGCCCGGGACTAGAAGTTACCAATGAGCAGTTCTTC	CASSPGLEVTNEQFF
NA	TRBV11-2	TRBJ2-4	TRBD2	TGTGCCAGCAGCTTAGTTGGTAGCGGGAAAAACATTCAGTACTTC	CASSLVGSGKNIQYF
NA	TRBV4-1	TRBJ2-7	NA	TGCGCCAGCAGCCAAGGTTTCAATAGCGGATGGAGCTCCTACGAGCAGTACTTC	CASSQGFNSGWSSYEQYF
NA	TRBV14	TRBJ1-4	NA	TGTGCCAGCAGCCAAGAGGGAGGACGGATTGAAAAACTGTTTTTT	CASSQEGGRIEKLFF
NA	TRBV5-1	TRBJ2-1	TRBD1	TGCGCCAGCAGCGAGAACAGGGGGCGGGATGAGCAGTTCTTC	CASSENRGRDEQFF
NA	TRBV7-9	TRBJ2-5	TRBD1	TGTGCCAGCAGCTTAGAGGCGACAGGGCTATTCGAGACCCAGTACTTC	CASSLEATGLFETQYF
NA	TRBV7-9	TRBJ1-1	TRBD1	TGTGCCAGCAGCTTAGCACAGGGGGCGAGGACTGAAGCTTTCTTT	CASSLAQGARTEAFF
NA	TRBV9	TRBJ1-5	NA	TGTGCCAGCAGCGTAGGGGGGGGCCTAGGGCAGCCCCAGCATTTT	CASSVGGGLGQPQHF
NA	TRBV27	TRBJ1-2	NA	TGTGCCAGCAGACCGGGTTTGGCTAACTATGGCTACACCTTC	CASRPGLANYGYTF
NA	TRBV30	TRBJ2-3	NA	TGTGCCTGGAGTCCGACGGGATCTAGCACAGATACGCAGTATTTT	CAWSPTGSSTDTQYF
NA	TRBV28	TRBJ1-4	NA	TGTGCCAGCAGTTTGACACAGGGATTTTGGGGGACTAATGAAAAACTGTTTTTT	CASSLTQGFWGTNEKLFF
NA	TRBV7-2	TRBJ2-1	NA	TGTGCCAGCAGCCCGACAGTCAGCTCCTACAATGAGCAGTTCTTC	CASSPTVSSYNEQFF
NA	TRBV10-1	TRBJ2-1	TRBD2	TGCGCCAGCAGTGAGCGGGTAGCGGGAGAGCAGTTCTTC	CASSERVAGEQFF
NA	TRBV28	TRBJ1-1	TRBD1	TGTGCCAGCAGTTTATTGGGAGCGAGGGGGCTCACTGAAGCTTTCTTT	CASSLLGARGLTEAFF